These 17 T cell receptor beta chains came from one sample sequenced in a study of cytomegalovirus exposure and HLA in healthy donors. PCR was performed using 60 Vbeta and 13 Jbeta primers. Here immunoSEQ multiplex PCR was the method, and the copy in TCRdb shows in-frame clones only, minus some. The table lists 210,000 or so clones, 77% of them singletons, with 2.5% to 3.5% in the top ten. The sequenced material came from PBMCs. The receptors here all came from a woman aged 55 to 70 in good health and CMV-seropositive.

V gene TRBV4-3 combines with J gene TRBJ1-2, with no clear D. V was pared by 0 bases and J by 4 bases, with 12 bases between. The CDR3 contains 15 residues. Germline values: CDR1 LGHNA, CDR2 YSLEER. CDR3 sequence: CASSQDVGFSYGYTF. The CDR3 bases are TGCGCCAGCAGCCAAGATGTCGGGTTTTCCTATGGCTACACCTTC.

This CDR3 is CASSQPTSFGTGELFF. For the CDR3, the DNA is TGCGCCAGCAGCCAACCGACTAGCTTTGGCACCGGGGAGCTGTTTTTT. The chain uses TRBV4-1 and TRBJ2-2; 7 nucleotides match TRBD2. V shed 2 bases and J 4 bases; nucleotides not matched to a gene: 7. The CDR3 covers 16 residues. From germline, CDR1 is MGHRA and CDR2 YSYEKL.

The chain uses TRBV5-6 and TRBJ1-1; no definite D call. Looked up from germline, CDR1 is SGHDT and CDR2 is YYEEEE. CDR3 length: 14 residues. V was shortened by 2 bases and J by 5 bases, with 13 bases between the two germline ends. CDR3 amino acids: CASSFRRYTTEAFF. CDR3 sequence (DNA): TGTGCCAGCAGCTTTCGCCGTTATACAACTGAAGCTTTCTTT.

The rearrangement uses TRBV6-1 and TRBJ1-2; TRBD1 might be the D (5 bases). The CDR3 contains 11 residues. The V and J ends lost 6 bases and 6 bases respectively, with 8 bases between them. CDR1 and CDR2 (germline): MNHNS, SASEGT. CDR3: CASRQGDGYTF. Here the CDR3 DNA reads TGTGCCAGCAGACAAGGGGATGGCTACACCTTC.

The J gene is TRBJ2-5, the V gene TRBV5-1; D may be TRBD1 (6 bases). The end of the DNA aligns better with TRBJ2-7, so the J call may be wrong. CDR1 is SGHRS, CDR2 YFSETQ, per germline. This CDR3 is built from 13 residues. CDR3 sequence reads: CASSSLQGYEQYF. CDR3 nucleotides: TGCGCCAGCAGCTCATTACAGGGCTACGAGCAGTACTTC.

The chain recombines TRBV11-1 with TRBJ2-3; 10 bases line up with TRBD1. Trimming cost V 5 bases and J 3 bases; bases outside gene matches: 5. Germline CDR1 SGHAT, CDR2 FQDESV (reference sequence). The CDR3 extends over 15 amino acids. The CDR3 region has the DNA TGTGCCAGCAGCCCCCGGACAGGGGGAACAGATACGCAGTATTTT. Protein product: CASSPRTGGTDTQYF.

This clone was counted only a few times. The chain joins TRBV7-2 to TRBJ1-1; the match to TRBD1 covers 7 bases. In germline, CDR1 is SGHTA, CDR2 FQGNSA. The V segment lost 5 bases and the J segment 3 bases; nucleotides outside the gene matches: 9. The CDR3 is made up of 15 amino acids. The CDR3 bases are TGTGCCAGCAGCGTGTTCAGGGGGTCGGACACTGAAGCTTTCTTT. Protein: CASSVFRGSDTEAFF.

The rearrangement links TRBV28 to TRBJ1-2, with no clear D. V lost 2 bases and J 2 bases, leaving 9 bases between the germline ends. Germline V gives CDR1 MDHEN, CDR2 SYDVKM. CDR3 size: 14 residues. The CDR3 loop is CASSLKLTNYGYTF. In nucleotides, the CDR3 is TGTGCCAGCAGTTTAAAGCTTACCAACTATGGCTACACCTTC.

The genes are TRBV6-5 and TRBJ2-3; D remains unclear. Germline V gene lookup returns CDR1 MNHEY and CDR2 SVGAGI. V shed 7 bases and J shed 0 bases, with 14 bases lying between them. The CDR3 extends over 15 amino acids. CDR3 nucleotides: TGTGCCAGCACTCTGACCTACGGGAGCACAGATACGCAGTATTTT. It yields the protein CASTLTYGSTDTQYF.

The chain recombines TRBV5-4 with TRBJ2-5, with TRBD2 matching over 13 bases. TRBJ2-7 explains the end of the DNA better; the J call may be wrong. In germline, CDR1 is SGHNT, CDR2 YYREEE (reference sequence). The CDR3 is 16 residues long. The DNA of the CDR3 is TGTGCCAGCAGCTTCGGGACTAGCGGGGTCTCCTACGAGCAGTACTTC. It yields the protein CASSFGTSGVSYEQYF.

The chain joins TRBV27 to TRBJ2-5, with D perhaps matching TRBD2 (6 bases). The CDR3 totals 14 residues. The germline V gene has CDR1 MNHEY and CDR2 SMNVEV (reference sequence). V lost 6 bases and J 7 bases, leaving 18 bases between the germline ends. The CDR3 loop is CASSLEGEMGTQYF. CDR3 coding DNA: TGTGCCAGCAGCTTGGAGGGCGAGATGGGGACCCAGTACTTC.

A single count supports this clone. The V and J genes are TRBV6-5 and TRBJ1-1; D perhaps matches TRBD1 (6 bases). Trimming removed 4 bases from V and 5 bases from J, with 11 bases in between. This CDR3 is built from 13 residues. CDR1 is MNHEY and CDR2 is SVGAGI in the germline V gene. For the CDR3, the DNA is TGTGCCAGCAGTTCGCAGGGGAGAACTGAAGCTTTCTTT. Translated, it gives CASSSQGRTEAFF.

This clone turned up a few times. The chain links TRBV7-9 to TRBJ2-5; 7 nucleotides align to TRBD2. The CDR3 extends over 17 amino acids. V dropped 5 bases and J dropped 0; count of bases not matched to a gene: 12. CDR1 is SEHNR, CDR2 FQNEAQ, per germline (reference sequence). CDR3 bases: TGTGCCAGCAGCCCCTCGCCGGGGACTACGTACCAAGAGACCCAGTACTTC. Amino acids: CASSPSPGTTYQETQYF. Full variable domain (missing parts from reference TRBV7-9 and TRBJ2-5): DTGVSQNPRHKITKRGQNVTFRCDPISEHNRLYWYRQTLGQGPEFLTYFQNEAQLEKSRLLSDRFSAERPKGSFSTLEIQRTEQGDSAMYLCASSPSPGTTYQETQYFGPGTRLLVL.

The chain links TRBV6-1 to TRBJ1-4; D not resolved. The V end was cut by 2 bases, the J end by 8 bases, with 12 bases between. The CDR3 loop spans 14 amino acids. CDR1 is MNHNS, CDR2 SASEGT, per germline. In DNA, the CDR3 is TGTGCCAGCAGTGAATCCAGGTTTGCCGAAAAACTGTTTTTT. Amino acids: CASSESRFAEKLFF.

The chain has TRBV5-1 and TRBJ2-1, with D possibly being TRBD2 (5 bases). The length of the CDR3 is 14 residues. V was cut by 3 bases and J by 4 bases, with 11 bases left in between. Germline CDR1 and CDR2: SGHRS and YFSETQ. The CDR3 coding sequence is TGCGCCAGCAGCTCAGGACTTTATTACAATGAGCAGTTCTTC. It encodes CASSSGLYYNEQFF.

The chain uses TRBV6-6 and TRBJ2-5; tentatively, D is TRBD1 (6 bases). This CDR3 region has 14 residues. Germline V lookup: CDR1 MNHNY, CDR2 SVGAGI (reference sequence). Trimming removed 6 bases from V and 4 bases from J, with 15 bases in between. CDR3: CASSRGYVPETQYF. CDR3 nucleotide sequence: TGTGCCAGCAGCAGGGGTTATGTACCAGAGACCCAGTACTTC.

This clone has a single count. CDR3 sequence (DNA): TGTGCCAGCAGGTTACGGGTAGGGAGCACTGAAGCTTTCTTT. The encoded protein is CASRLRVGSTEAFF. The V gene is TRBV11-2, the J gene TRBJ1-1; D is undetermined. Germline CDR1 reads SGHAT; CDR2 reads FQNNGV. The CDR3 covers 14 residues. Trimming left V 6 bases short and J 4 bases short, with 15 bases between.